The rows below give T cell receptor beta chains drawn from one sample of a study of blood T cell repertoires in COVID-19. Method: immunoSEQ multiplex PCR; TCRdb's copy keeps in-frame clones and lacks some. The table records almost 70,000 clones, over 70% of them present only once. Sequences were obtained from peripheral blood. The receptors here all came from a man in his fifties or sixties with acute or convalescent COVID-19. Both conserved end residues are part of each CDR3. A D gene is named only where the DNA matches it firmly. Size tells how often a clone was seen (once, few, many) or the class of an expanded clone, and some rows leave it out.

J | V | D | size | CDR3 | DNA
TRBJ2-3 | TRBV9 | TRBD2 | . | CASSVATASGGNTDTQYF | TGTGCCAGCAGCGTAGCTACGGCTAGCGGGGGGAACACAGATACGCAGTATTTT
TRBJ1-6 | TRBV6-5 | TRBD1 | . | CASSLGQGAYNSPLHF | TGTGCCAGCAGTTTAGGACAGGGAGCGTATAATTCACCCCTCCACTTT
TRBJ2-1 | TRBV11-2 | . | . | CASSTPRAHPEGVYNEQFF | TGTGCCAGCAGCACACCCCGGGCTCACCCCGAGGGGGTCTACAATGAGCAGTTCTTC
TRBJ1-2 | TRBV3-1/TRBV3-2 | TRBD1 | . | CASSQGTGLNYGYTF | TGTGCCAGCAGCCAAGGGACAGGGCTGAACTATGGCTACACCTTC
TRBJ1-2 | TRBV2 | . | . | CASSDPGTTYGYTF | TGTGCCAGCAGTGACCCCGGGACAACCTATGGCTACACCTTC
TRBJ1-5 | TRBV2 | . | . | CASKYDWVNQPQHF | TGTGCCAGCAAATATGACTGGGTCAATCAGCCCCAGCATTTT
TRBJ1-2 | TRBV6-5 | TRBD1 | once | CATGQGNGYTF | TGTGCCACGGGACAGGGTAATGGCTACACCTTC
TRBJ1-3 | TRBV5-1 | TRBD1 | . | CASSLEGARRDGNTIYF | TGCGCCAGCAGCTTGGAGGGGGCAAGGAGGGATGGAAACACCATATATTTT
TRBJ1-3 | TRBV14 | . | once | CASSQWTVGNTIYF | TGTGCCAGCAGCCAATGGACAGTCGGAAACACCATATATTTT
TRBJ2-5 | TRBV7-7 | . | . | CASSLLAGALQETQYF | TGTGCTAGCAGCTTGTTGGCGGGGGCCTTACAAGAGACCCAGTACTTC
TRBJ1-3 | TRBV2 | . | few | CASSGSGGNTIYF | TGTGCCAGCAGTGGTAGTGGTGGAAACACCATATATTTT
TRBJ1-3 | TRBV6-6 | . | . | CASSRGTRQTGNTIYF | TGTGCCAGCAGTCGGGGCACAAGACAGACTGGAAACACCATATATTTT
TRBJ2-3 | TRBV12-3/TRBV12-4 | TRBD2 | . | CASTRGGPDTQYF | TGTGCCAGCACTCGCGGGGGACCAGATACGCAGTATTTT
TRBJ1-5 | TRBV5-6 | . | . | CASSLENGPQHF | TGTGCCAGCAGCCTGGAGAACGGGCCCCAGCATTTT
TRBJ2-1 | TRBV7-2 | TRBD1 | . | CASSLGVGQWNEQFF | TGTGCCAGCAGCTTAGGAGTGGGACAGTGGAATGAGCAGTTCTTC
TRBJ2-5 | TRBV7-9 | . | . | CASRVRTEGETQYF | TGTGCCAGCAGGGTGAGGACAGAGGGAGAGACCCAGTACTTC